One sample yielded the 17 T cell receptor beta chains listed below, sequenced in a study of T cell responses to AZD1222 COVID-19 vaccine. Clones were sequenced by immunoSEQ multiplex PCR, and TCRdb holds only the in-frame ones, with some missing. The sample lists around 130,000 clones; 93% were seen once. The sample consisted of peripheral blood, taken on day 0 of AZD1222 vaccination. The receptors come from an adult in good health.

This chain joins TRBV5-1 and TRBJ1-1; 7 positions agree with TRBD1. The CDR3 spans 14 residues. Unmatched junction bases numbered 7, after V lost 3 bases and J lost 5 bases. Germline-derived CDR1 and CDR2 are SGHRS and YFSETQ. CDR3 sequence (DNA): TGCGCCAGCAGCTCAGACAGGGTCCAGACTGAAGCTTTCTTT. It specifies CASSSDRVQTEAFF.

The chain combines TRBV7-2 with TRBJ2-3; D may be TRBD1 or TRBD2 (5 bases each). The CDR3 consists of 16 residues. Germline V gene lookup returns CDR1 SGHTA and CDR2 FQGNSA. The V gene lost 1 base and the J gene lost 1 base, with 12 bases spanning the gap. The CDR3 loop reads CASSLGGVPGTDTQYF. The CDR3 nucleotides read TGTGCCAGCAGCTTAGGAGGGGTGCCCGGCACAGATACGCAGTATTTT.

The V call is TRBV4-1, the J call TRBJ1-1, with 7 bases aligning to TRBD1. The CDR3 covers 17 residues. From germline, CDR1 is MGHRA and CDR2 YSYEKL. After removal of 4 bases from V and 5 bases from J, the junction contained 16 bases not matched to a gene. CDR3 bases: TGCGCCAGCAGCCCCGGACAGGCACGGAGTTTGAGAACTGAAGCTTTCTTT. Residues: CASSPGQARSLRTEAFF.

This rearrangement joins TRBV6-5 to TRBJ2-1, with a tentative D call TRBD1 (6 bases). Trimming shortened V by 6 bases and J by 2 bases, and 14 bases separated the two germline ends. Germline assignment: CDR1 MNHEY and CDR2 SVGAGI. The CDR3 loop spans 15 amino acids. CDR3 residues: CASRDRQDTYNEQFF. The CDR3 region has the DNA TGTGCCAGCAGAGATAGACAGGATACCTACAATGAGCAGTTCTTC.

The rearrangement uses TRBV9 and TRBJ2-5; 10 bases fit TRBD2. From germline, CDR1 is SGDLS and CDR2 YYNGEE. This CDR3 has 17 amino acids. The ends lost 4 bases at V and 2 bases at J; junction bases unmatched: 11. Here the CDR3 reads CASSPPGLAGVQETQYF. In DNA form, the CDR3 reads TGTGCCAGCAGCCCCCCAGGGCTAGCGGGGGTTCAAGAGACCCAGTACTTC.

This chain connects TRBV2 to TRBJ1-6; D remains unclear. The V and J ends lost 4 bases and 13 bases respectively, with 8 bases between them. CDR1 is SNHLY and CDR2 is FYNNEI in the germline V gene. The CDR3 is 11 amino acids. The CDR3: CASSGPGPLHF. The CDR3 coding sequence is TGTGCCAGCAGTGGTCCGGGGCCCCTCCACTTT.

The chain recombines TRBV27 with TRBJ1-2; D unresolved. V lost 2 bases, J lost 5 bases, and 12 bases lay in between. From germline, CDR1 is MNHEY and CDR2 SMNVEV (reference sequence). The CDR3 is made up of 14 amino acids. Written as DNA, the CDR3 is TGTGCCAGCAGTTTAGCAAGGGTCCGGTATGGCTACACCTTC. This codes for CASSLARVRYGYTF.

V is TRBV6-2 or TRBV6-3 and J is TRBJ1-3; D gene uncertain. Trimming stripped 2 bases from V and 0 bases from J, with 5 bases between. CDR1 MNHEY and CDR2 SVGEGT come from the germline V gene. The CDR3 length is 14 residues. The CDR3 sequence: CASSYGFSGNTIYF. CDR3 nucleotides: TGTGCCAGCAGTTACGGGTTCTCTGGAAACACCATATATTTT.

The CDR3 region has the DNA TGTGCCAGCAGTGAAGATCGGGCACCCCTCCACTTT. Its protein is CASSEDRAPLHF. V is TRBV6-1 and J is TRBJ1-6; D uncertain. The CDR3 runs 12 residues. CDR1 is MNHNS and CDR2 is SASEGT in the germline V gene. Deletions cut 1 base from V and 11 bases from J, with 6 bases between.

The chain has TRBV18 and TRBJ1-3; weak D call: TRBD1 (5 bases). The CDR3 is 15 amino acids. Trimming removed 6 bases from V and 2 bases from J, with 14 bases in between. Germline values: CDR1 KGHSH, CDR2 LQKENI. DNA of the CDR3: TGTGCCAGCTCCCTCGGGACGGACCCTGGAAACACCATATATTTT. Its translation is CASSLGTDPGNTIYF.

The chain combines TRBV3-1 (or the pseudogene TRBV3-2) with TRBJ2-7; D possibly corresponds to TRBD2 (7 bases). Germline V gives CDR1 LGHDT, CDR2 YNNKEL (reference sequence). This CDR3 has 13 residues. Trimming shortened V by 6 bases and J by 3 bases, and 12 bases separated the two germline ends. The CDR3 is CASSRGGVYEQYF. DNA for the CDR3: TGTGCCAGCAGTCGAGGGGGGGTCTACGAGCAGTACTTC.

The chain combines TRBV6-1 with TRBJ1-5, with D unresolved. This CDR3 has 12 amino acids. The germline CDR1 and CDR2 sequences are MNHNS and SASEGT. Deletions cut 2 bases from V and 6 bases from J, with 5 bases between. The CDR3 region is CASSERGQPQHF. The CDR3 region has the DNA TGTGCCAGCAGTGAACGAGGTCAGCCCCAGCATTTT.

The rearrangement links TRBV9 to TRBJ2-5; D gene unclear. Germline CDR1 and CDR2: SGDLS and YYNGEE. CDR3 length: 13 residues. V was shortened by 3 bases and J by 2 bases, with 8 bases between the two germline ends. The CDR3 DNA reads as TGTGCCAGCAGCGCAGACTTGCAAGAGACCCAGTACTTC. It codes for CASSADLQETQYF.

This sequence joins TRBV27 and TRBJ1-5, with TRBD1 matching 8 bases. V lost 5 bases and J lost 6; bases outside the gene matches: 15. CDR1 MNHEY and CDR2 SMNVEV come from the germline V gene (reference sequence). This CDR3 comprises 17 residues. CDR3 coding DNA: TGTGCCAGCAGTCCCATACCGGACAGGGACATGATTCAGCCCCAGCATTTT. It encodes CASSPIPDRDMIQPQHF.

This rearrangement joins TRBV5-1 to TRBJ1-2; D might be TRBD1 (5 bases). Germline CDR1 and CDR2: SGHRS and YFSETQ. The CDR3 extends over 14 amino acids. V was cut by 0 bases and J by 4 bases, with 10 bases left in between. The CDR3 coding sequence is TGCGCCAGCAGCTTGGACAGGCCGCTCTATGGCTACACCTTC. Amino acids: CASSLDRPLYGYTF.

The rearrangement links TRBV19 to TRBJ1-2, with 8 bases aligning to TRBD1. The junction had 4 bases not matched to a gene; V was cut back by 4 bases and J by 6 bases. This CDR3 is 13 amino acids long. CDR1 is LNHDA and CDR2 is SQIVND in the germline V gene (reference sequence). CDR3 in amino acids: CASSTWTGNGYTF. CDR3 sequence (DNA): TGTGCCAGTAGTACTTGGACAGGGAATGGCTACACCTTC.

DNA for the CDR3: TGTGCCAGCAGCCAAGTTCCAGGGGTGGATGGCTACACCTTC. Translated, it gives CASSQVPGVDGYTF. The V gene is TRBV14, the J gene TRBJ1-2; a weak D match, TRBD1 (6 bases). Germline CDR1 and CDR2: SGHDN and FVKESK. The CDR3 totals 14 residues. V lost 1 base to trimming and J lost 6 bases, with 12 bases between them.